The rows below give T cell receptor beta chains drawn from one sample of a study of response to subunit inactivated influenza vaccine. MiXCR, applied by TCRdb to the RT-PCR reads, yields one record per CDR3 protein. The sample yields 150,000 or so distinct CDR3 sequences, approximately 12% seen once. This specimen was CD8+ T cells sorted from PBMCs, taken around 25 months after vaccination. Receptor source: a man between 50 and 69 years old who received an inactivated influenza vaccine. The CDR3 runs from the conserved cysteine through the conserved F or W. The order of the fields is J gene, D gene, V gene, clone size, CDR3 DNA, CDR3 protein. D genes are given only for firm matches. Size values are once, few and many counts, or a class for expanded clones, and some rows have none.

j_call: TRBJ2-1
d_call: -
v_call: TRBV12-3/TRBV12-4
clone_size: few
cdr3_nt: TGTGCCAGCAGTTCGAGTCAGACGACCGGGGATGAGCAGTTCTTC
cdr3_aa: CASSSSQTTGDEQFF

j_call: TRBJ1-2
d_call: TRBD1
v_call: TRBV12-3/TRBV12-4
clone_size: few
cdr3_nt: TGTGCCAGCAGACCACGGACAGGGGAAGCTAACTATGGCTACACCTTC
cdr3_aa: CASRPRTGEANYGYTF

j_call: TRBJ1-1
d_call: -
v_call: TRBV13
clone_size: few
cdr3_nt: TGTGCCAGCAGTTCCTCCTCCATGCCAGAAGCTTTCTTT
cdr3_aa: CASSSSSMPEAFF

j_call: TRBJ1-2
d_call: TRBD1
v_call: TRBV5-6
clone_size: -
cdr3_nt: TGTGCCAGCAGCGTACTACAGGGGAACTATGGCTACACCTTC
cdr3_aa: CASSVLQGNYGYTF

j_call: TRBJ2-1
d_call: TRBD2
v_call: TRBV27
clone_size: many
cdr3_nt: TGTGCCAGCAAACCCACTAGCGGGGCTTACAATGAGCAGTTCTTC
cdr3_aa: CASKPTSGAYNEQFF

j_call: TRBJ2-5
d_call: -
v_call: TRBV20-1
clone_size: few
cdr3_nt: TGCAGTACCCCCTCCCCTAGTAGACGACGGACCCAGTACTTC
cdr3_aa: CSTPSPSRRRTQYF

j_call: TRBJ2-6
d_call: -
v_call: TRBV5-5
clone_size: -
cdr3_nt: TGTGCCAGTGAGGAGTCTGGGGCCAACGTCCTGACTTTC
cdr3_aa: CASEESGANVLTF

j_call: TRBJ1-1
d_call: -
v_call: TRBV3-1
clone_size: few
cdr3_nt: TGTGCCAGCAGCCAGGAAACCTACACTGAAGCTTTCTTT
cdr3_aa: CASSQETYTEAFF

j_call: TRBJ2-1
d_call: TRBD2
v_call: TRBV4-3
clone_size: few
cdr3_nt: TGCGCCAGCAGCCAAGAAGAAGCGGGAGCCATATCCTACAATGAGCAGTTCTTC
cdr3_aa: CASSQEEAGAISYNEQFF

j_call: TRBJ2-1
d_call: TRBD2
v_call: TRBV12-3/TRBV12-4
clone_size: few
cdr3_nt: TGTGCCAGCAGTTTCTCCGGGACTAGCAATAATGAGCAGTTCTTC
cdr3_aa: CASSFSGTSNNEQFF

j_call: TRBJ2-1
d_call: TRBD1
v_call: TRBV12-3/TRBV12-4
clone_size: many
cdr3_nt: TGTGCCAGCGCGAGTTCGGACAGGGGCTACAATGAGCAGTTCTTC
cdr3_aa: CASASSDRGYNEQFF

j_call: TRBJ2-7
d_call: -
v_call: TRBV7-9
clone_size: -
cdr3_nt: TGTGCCAGCAGCTTAGCAGGACACCTAACCTCCTACGAGCAGTACTTC
cdr3_aa: CASSLAGHLTSYEQYF

j_call: TRBJ2-1
d_call: -
v_call: TRBV12-3/TRBV12-4
clone_size: few
cdr3_nt: TGTGCCAGCAGGGCGAGACAGAGGGAGCAGTTCTTC
cdr3_aa: CASRARQREQFF

j_call: TRBJ2-4
d_call: TRBD1
v_call: TRBV5-6
clone_size: many
cdr3_nt: TGTGCCAGCACCGGGACAGAAAACATTCAGTACTTC
cdr3_aa: CASTGTENIQYF

j_call: TRBJ2-1
d_call: -
v_call: TRBV9
clone_size: -
cdr3_nt: TGTGCCAGCAGCGTAGGCCAAAATGAGCAGTTCTTC
cdr3_aa: CASSVGQNEQFF

j_call: TRBJ2-7
d_call: -
v_call: TRBV20-1
clone_size: few
cdr3_nt: TGCAGTGCTAGAGATCTCCAGCGGGCCTCCGAGCAGTACTTC
cdr3_aa: CSARDLQRASEQYF

j_call: TRBJ2-7
d_call: -
v_call: TRBV9
clone_size: few
cdr3_nt: TGTGCCAGCAGCGGGACGGATGTAACCTACGAGCAGTACTTC
cdr3_aa: CASSGTDVTYEQYF

j_call: TRBJ1-5
d_call: -
v_call: TRBV6-5
clone_size: few
cdr3_nt: TGTGCCAGCAGTTACGGGCAGTATCAGCCCCAGCATTTT
cdr3_aa: CASSYGQYQPQHF

j_call: TRBJ2-1
d_call: TRBD2
v_call: TRBV29-1
clone_size: many
cdr3_nt: TGCAGCGTTACTATCAGACTAGCGGGAGGGGAGTTCTTC
cdr3_aa: CSVTIRLAGGEFF

j_call: TRBJ2-7
d_call: TRBD1
v_call: TRBV4-2
clone_size: many
cdr3_nt: TGTGCCAGCAGCCATAGCGAGGGGACAGGGGCGGGCGAGCAGTACTTC
cdr3_aa: CASSHSEGTGAGEQYF

j_call: TRBJ2-5
d_call: TRBD2
v_call: TRBV6-1
clone_size: -
cdr3_nt: TGTGCCAGCAGTCTTAGCGGGAGGAAAGAGACCCAGTACTTC
cdr3_aa: CASSLSGRKETQYF

j_call: TRBJ2-7
d_call: -
v_call: TRBV30
clone_size: few
cdr3_nt: TGTGCCTGGACCAGTAGGGTCCGACTGGAAACCTACGAGCAGTACTTC
cdr3_aa: CAWTSRVRLETYEQYF

j_call: TRBJ2-1
d_call: TRBD2
v_call: TRBV5-1
clone_size: -
cdr3_nt: TGCGCCAGCAGCCAAAGCGGGAGGGCCTGGGATGAGCAGTTCTTC
cdr3_aa: CASSQSGRAWDEQFF

j_call: TRBJ1-2
d_call: -
v_call: TRBV5-5
clone_size: many
cdr3_nt: TGTGCCAGCAGCTTGGACGGCGGCTATGGCTACACCTTC
cdr3_aa: CASSLDGGYGYTF

j_call: TRBJ2-1
d_call: TRBD1
v_call: TRBV20-1
clone_size: -
cdr3_nt: TGCAGTGCTAGTGACCTGGGGACAGGGCGCGATGAGCAGTTCTTC
cdr3_aa: CSASDLGTGRDEQFF

j_call: TRBJ1-1
d_call: -
v_call: TRBV20-1
clone_size: few
cdr3_nt: TGCAGTGCTAGCACACAGGTGGGCGACACTGAAGCTTTCTTT
cdr3_aa: CSASTQVGDTEAFF

j_call: TRBJ2-7
d_call: TRBD2
v_call: TRBV7-6
clone_size: few
cdr3_nt: TGTGCCAGCAGCTTAGGTGGTAGCGGGGGAATCTACGAGCAGTACTTC
cdr3_aa: CASSLGGSGGIYEQYF

j_call: TRBJ1-3
d_call: -
v_call: TRBV29-1
clone_size: many
cdr3_nt: TGCAGCGTGATGGGCGCTGGAAACACCATATATTTT
cdr3_aa: CSVMGAGNTIYF

j_call: TRBJ1-4
d_call: -
v_call: TRBV7-9
clone_size: few
cdr3_nt: TGTGCCAGCAGCTTAGGGAATGTTGCAACTAATGAAAAACTGTTTTTT
cdr3_aa: CASSLGNVATNEKLFF

j_call: TRBJ2-1
d_call: -
v_call: TRBV20-1
clone_size: many
cdr3_nt: TGCAGTGCTGGTTCTTTTGGATTCGGGAATGAGCAGTTCTTC
cdr3_aa: CSAGSFGFGNEQFF

j_call: TRBJ1-2
d_call: TRBD1
v_call: TRBV30
clone_size: -
cdr3_nt: TGTGCCTGGACCCTGTACCTCGGACAGGGGATGGATGGCTACACCTTC
cdr3_aa: CAWTLYLGQGMDGYTF

j_call: TRBJ2-3
d_call: TRBD1
v_call: TRBV28
clone_size: many
cdr3_nt: TGTGCCAGCAGTCCCCGGACAGGACCTAGCACAGATACGCAGTATTTT
cdr3_aa: CASSPRTGPSTDTQYF

j_call: TRBJ2-1
d_call: TRBD2
v_call: TRBV29-1
clone_size: many
cdr3_nt: TGCAGCGTTACCGGGGGGAGCGGGAGGAACAATGAGCAGTTCTTC
cdr3_aa: CSVTGGSGRNNEQFF

j_call: TRBJ1-5
d_call: -
v_call: TRBV19
clone_size: few
cdr3_nt: TGTGCCAGTAGTATCCACAGGATGGTTAATCAGCCCCAGCATTTT
cdr3_aa: CASSIHRMVNQPQHF

j_call: TRBJ2-7
d_call: -
v_call: TRBV29-1
clone_size: many
cdr3_nt: TGCAGCGTTTTTGGGGGAAGGAAGCTCCGCGAGCAGTACTTC
cdr3_aa: CSVFGGRKLREQYF

j_call: TRBJ2-1
d_call: -
v_call: TRBV28
clone_size: -
cdr3_nt: TGTGCCAGCACCCAGGGACGGTACAATGAGCAGTTCTTC
cdr3_aa: CASTQGRYNEQFF

j_call: TRBJ1-2
d_call: TRBD1
v_call: TRBV29-1
clone_size: few
cdr3_nt: TGCAGCGTTGAAAACACAGGGGCCAACACCTATGGCTACACCTTC
cdr3_aa: CSVENTGANTYGYTF

j_call: TRBJ2-7
d_call: TRBD1
v_call: TRBV6-1
clone_size: many
cdr3_nt: TGTGCCAGCAGTGATGGGACAGTGACCGAGCAGTACTTC
cdr3_aa: CASSDGTVTEQYF